This passage covers 30 T cell receptor beta chains from one sample sequenced in a study of vaccination effects on CD4 cells after COVID-19. Expansion of antigen-specific CD4+ T cells with viral peptide pools was carried out by the ViraFEST assay before sequencing. Subsequent to a culture period of roughly 11 days, CD4+ T cells were isolated. The individual was infected with SARS-CoV-2 between March and December 2020, as confirmed by PCR. Here immunoSEQ multiplex PCR was the method, and the copy in TCRdb shows in-frame clones only, minus some. The sample contains some 30,000 clones, more than 60% of which appear only once. Antigens of these TCRs are unknown. The sequencing used CD4+ T cells from PBMCs cultured with a peptide pool, collected before COVID-19 vaccination. All receptors derive from a human donor who had a prior SARS-CoV-2 infection.

The V and J genes are TRBV5-1 and TRBJ2-2; 7 nucleotides match TRBD1. Germline V gives CDR1 SGHRS, CDR2 YFSETQ. The CDR3 runs 13 residues. Trimming at V came to 4 bases and at J to 5 bases, leaving 2 bases not matched to a gene. Here the CDR3 DNA reads TGCGCCAGCAGCACGACAGGGACCGGGGAGCTGTTTTTT. This sequence encodes CASSTTGTGELFF.

The V and J genes are TRBV18 and TRBJ2-5; D possibly corresponds to TRBD1 (6 bases). Germline V lookup: CDR1 KGHSH, CDR2 LQKENI. The CDR3 totals 16 residues. V dropped 2 bases and J dropped 5 bases, with 18 bases sitting between them. The CDR3 protein is CASSPDGRGVLETQYF. For the CDR3, the DNA is TGTGCCAGCTCACCAGACGGCAGGGGCGTTTTGGAGACCCAGTACTTC.

This clone was counted a few times. This chain uses TRBV5-8 with TRBJ1-5; no definite D call. This CDR3 region has 15 residues. Trimming removed 0 bases from V and 2 bases from J, with 9 bases in between. CDR1 is SGHTS, CDR2 YDEGEE, per germline. This CDR3 is CASSLAGSGNQPQHF. For the CDR3, the DNA is TGTGCCAGCAGCTTGGCGGGCAGCGGCAATCAGCCCCAGCATTTT.

The chain joins TRBV30 to TRBJ2-3; D not certain. Germline CDR1 GTSNPN, CDR2 SVGIG (reference sequence). V gave up 0 bases and J gave up 3 bases, with 16 bases separating them. The CDR3 runs to 16 residues. The CDR3 DNA reads as TGTGCCTGGAGTGTCCTTGGGTCTCTGGGGACAGATACGCAGTATTTT. This encodes CAWSVLGSLGTDTQYF.

This chain links TRBV30 with TRBJ1-3; 7 positions agree with TRBD1. Per germline, CDR1 GTSNPN and CDR2 SVGIG (reference sequence). The CDR3 length is 15 residues. The V gene end was trimmed by 0 bases and the J gene end by 3 bases; junction bases not matched to a gene: 5. As DNA, the CDR3 is TGTGCCTGGAGTGTAGGACAGGCGATTGGAAACACCATATATTTT. Its protein product is CAWSVGQAIGNTIYF.

In DNA, the CDR3 is TGTGCCAGCAGCCAGGGGCTCTACTACGAGCAGTACTTC. Amino acids: CASSQGLYYEQYF. The chain is built from TRBV3-1 (or the pseudogene TRBV3-2) and TRBJ2-7; D is possibly TRBD1 (5 bases). The CDR3 covers 13 residues. The germline gives CDR1 LGHDT, CDR2 YNNKEL (reference sequence). V lost 3 bases to trimming and J lost 3 bases, with 9 bases between them.

CDR3 loop: CASSQPGQEQFF. The CDR3, as DNA: TGTGCCAGCAGCCAACCCGGACAGGAGCAGTTCTTC. The rearrangement links TRBV3-1 (or the pseudogene TRBV3-2) to TRBJ2-1; D may be TRBD1 (6 bases). CDR3 length: 12 residues. V lost 2 bases and J lost 10, with 9 bases in between. Germline V gene data show CDR1 as LGHDT and CDR2 as YNNKEL (reference sequence).

This chain joins TRBV6-5 and TRBJ1-1; unclear D gene. Germline V gives CDR1 MNHEY, CDR2 SVGAGI. The CDR3 contains 13 residues. The ends were cut back, 6 bases at V and 5 bases at J, with 13 bases in the middle. The CDR3 loop reads CASSRPLGTEAFF. The CDR3 DNA reads TGTGCCAGCAGCCGCCCCTTGGGAACTGAAGCTTTCTTT.

In this sample, this clone turned up once. This chain links TRBV7-2 with TRBJ2-1, with 9 positions matching TRBD2. The V gene end was trimmed by 5 bases and the J gene end by 5 bases; junction bases not matched to a gene: 16. CDR3 length: 18 residues. Germline CDR1 SGHTA, CDR2 FQGNSA. As DNA, the CDR3 is TGTGCCAGCAGCAGGGGGGGTAGCGGGAGATTCTTCCACAATGAGCAGTTCTTC. It codes for CASSRGGSGRFFHNEQFF.

The CDR3 region has the DNA TGTGCCAGCAGTTTTAGGGGATATTACACCGGGGAGCTGTTTTTT. Translating it yields CASSFRGYYTGELFF. This chain uses TRBV27 with TRBJ2-2; D may be TRBD1 (5 bases). Germline V gene sequence: CDR1 MNHEY, CDR2 SMNVEV (reference sequence). The CDR3 covers 15 residues. V was shortened by 3 bases and J by 3 bases, with 11 bases between the two germline ends.

The chain is built from TRBV4-3 and TRBJ2-1; TRBD2 agrees at 11 bases. This CDR3 region has 17 residues. The J segment lost 5 bases and the V segment lost 0 bases, leaving 6 bases of the junction unmatched. Germline V lookup: CDR1 LGHNA, CDR2 YSLEER. The CDR3 region has the DNA TGCGCCAGCAGCCAAGATGTCCGGACTAGCGGGCACAATGAGCAGTTCTTC. This encodes CASSQDVRTSGHNEQFF.

The gene calls are TRBV2 and TRBJ2-7; no clear D gene. Trimming took off 3 bases at V and 3 bases at J, with 9 bases between the two ends. Germline-derived CDR1 and CDR2 are SNHLY and FYNNEI. The CDR3 runs to 13 residues. CDR3 amino acids: CASSEGLLYEQYF. The CDR3 DNA reads as TGTGCCAGCAGTGAGGGATTACTCTACGAGCAGTACTTC.

The V gene is TRBV6-5, the J gene TRBJ2-7, with TRBD1 matching over 7 bases. The germline V gene encodes CDR1 MNHEY and CDR2 SVGAGI. This CDR3 spans 15 amino acids. V dropped 7 bases and J dropped 2; count of bases not matched to a gene: 11. CDR3 amino acids: CASIAPHRGTYEQYF. The CDR3 DNA sequence: TGTGCCAGCATTGCGCCACACAGGGGAACCTACGAGCAGTACTTC.

In DNA, the CDR3 is TGTGCCAGCAGCTTAGGTGTTCAGAGCGAGCAGTACTTC. It codes for CASSLGVQSEQYF. The V and J genes are TRBV7-8 and TRBJ2-7; unclear D gene. V was shortened by 1 base and J by 6 bases, with 10 bases between the two germline ends. This CDR3 spans 13 amino acids. Germline V gene lookup returns CDR1 SGHVS and CDR2 FQNEAQ.

This chain's CDR3 is CASSQDLTAGGPGGGQFF. The CDR3 coding sequence is TGTGCCAGCAGCCAAGACTTGACGGCGGGGGGGCCTGGGGGTGGGCAGTTCTTC. The chain has TRBV4-2 and TRBJ2-1; 9 bases are a match to TRBD2. With 0 bases clipped from V and 12 bases from J, the junction kept 18 bases outside the gene matches. This CDR3 contains 18 residues. CDR1 is LGHNA and CDR2 is YNFKEQ in the germline V gene.

V gene TRBV5-1 combines with J gene TRBJ2-7, with 10 bases identical to TRBD2. The CDR3 is made up of 15 amino acids. After removal of 1 base from V and 7 bases from J, the junction contained 8 bases not matched to a gene. Germline CDR1 SGHRS, CDR2 YFSETQ. CDR3 in DNA: TGCGCCAGCAGCTTGTTTAGCGGGGGGACGGAGGAGCAGTACTTC. It yields the protein CASSLFSGGTEEQYF.

The chain employs TRBV11-2 and TRBJ2-4; 15 bases match TRBD2. The CDR3 sequence is 18 residues long. Looked up from germline, CDR1 is SGHAT and CDR2 is FQNNGV. Trimming took 5 bases from V and 0 from J; bases not matched to a gene: 5. This CDR3 reads CASSRRTSGGVAKNIQYF. The DNA of the CDR3 is TGTGCCAGCAGCCGAAGGACTAGCGGGGGGGTAGCCAAAAACATTCAGTACTTC.

The gene calls are TRBV19 and TRBJ2-6; a possible D gene is TRBD2 (5 bases). Germline V gene sequence: CDR1 LNHDA, CDR2 SQIVND (reference sequence). Trimming cost V 9 bases and J 3 bases, with 15 bases left between them. The CDR3 consists of 15 residues. The CDR3 region has the DNA TGTGCCAGCCGGACTCGGGCGGGTGGGGCCAACGTCCTGACTTTC. Its translation is CASRTRAGGANVLTF.

V is TRBV5-1 and J is TRBJ2-1, with TRBD1 matching over 7 bases. In germline, CDR1 is SGHRS, CDR2 YFSETQ. With V trimmed by 4 bases and J by 7 bases, 5 bases remained unmatched. The CDR3 covers 13 residues. CDR3 sequence (DNA): TGCGCCAGCAGCGGTGGGACAGAAAATGAGCAGTTCTTC. This gives the protein CASSGGTENEQFF.

DNA for the CDR3: TGTGCCAGTAGATCTGGGGGGGGGTACCTCACCGGGGAGCTGTTTTTT. Translated: CASRSGGGYLTGELFF. The J gene is TRBJ2-2, the V gene TRBV19; TRBD2 aligns across 7 bases. The CDR3 covers 16 residues. The germline V gene encodes CDR1 LNHDA and CDR2 SQIVND (reference sequence). The trim removed 6 bases at V and 4 bases at J, leaving 11 bases unmatched.

For this clone: A junction end diverges from the germline sequence, so it may reflect a read error. This CDR3 reads CASSLERTRTDTQYF. The CDR3 bases are TGTGCCAGCAGCTTGGAGAGGACCCGCACAGATACGCAGTATTTT. The J gene is TRBJ2-3, the V gene TRBV5-1; no firm D call. The CDR3 length is 15 residues. Germline loops: CDR1 SGHRS, CDR2 YFSETQ.

The chain combines TRBV6-5 with TRBJ2-1, with D uncertain. V gave up 8 bases and J gave up 9 bases, with 14 bases separating them. CDR1 MNHEY and CDR2 SVGAGI come from the germline V gene. CDR3 size: 12 residues. For the CDR3, the DNA is TGTGCCAGCTCCCGCGTTAGTCGTGAGCAGTTCTTC. Translation gives CASSRVSREQFF.

V is TRBV2 and J is TRBJ1-1; D gene uncertain. The V gene lost 7 bases and the J gene lost 1 base, with 16 bases spanning the gap. This CDR3 is built from 15 residues. From germline, CDR1 is SNHLY and CDR2 FYNNEI. The chain's CDR3 is CASTLGPGRNTEAFF. Here the CDR3 DNA reads TGTGCCAGCACATTGGGTCCTGGCAGGAACACTGAAGCTTTCTTT.

The J gene is TRBJ2-1, the V gene TRBV9; the D gene is possibly TRBD2 (6 bases). The V end lost 0 bases, the J end lost 3 bases, and 10 bases lay between the germline ends. The CDR3 is 15 residues long. Germline V lookup: CDR1 SGDLS, CDR2 YYNGEE. This chain's CDR3 is CASSVAGDDYNEQFF. CDR3 bases: TGTGCCAGCAGCGTAGCGGGGGACGACTACAATGAGCAGTTCTTC.

CDR3 coding DNA: TGTGCCAGCAGCCGGTGGGGACAGGGTGAGGAAAAACTGTTTTTT. Protein product: CASSRWGQGEEKLFF. This chain connects TRBV13 to TRBJ1-4; TRBD1 agrees at 9 bases. This CDR3 has 15 amino acids. Germline V gene sequence: CDR1 PRHDT, CDR2 FYEKMQ (reference sequence). J was trimmed by 8 bases and V by 5 bases; bases with no gene match: 9.

This clone was seen only once. The J gene is TRBJ1-1, the V gene TRBV9, with D possibly being TRBD1 (6 bases). From germline, CDR1 is SGDLS and CDR2 YYNGEE. With 4 bases removed from V and 6 bases from J, the gap between germline ends came to 19 bases. This CDR3 is 15 amino acids long. In DNA, the CDR3 is TGTGCCAGCAGCTACCAATCGGACAGCGAGCCTGAAGCTTTCTTT. This codes for CASSYQSDSEPEAFF.

J is TRBJ2-7 and V is TRBV14, with a weak D call TRBD2 (5 bases). V lost 10 bases, J lost 1 base, and 17 bases lay in between. CDR1 and CDR2 from the germline V gene are SGHDN and FVKESK. CDR3 length: 14 residues. DNA of the CDR3: TGTGCCACCCCTGTGGCGGGCGGATCCTACGAGCAGTACTTC. It codes for CATPVAGGSYEQYF.

The gene calls are TRBV7-8 and TRBJ1-6, with D perhaps TRBD1 (6 bases). The germline V gene encodes CDR1 SGHVS and CDR2 FQNEAQ. Deletions cut 5 bases from V and 4 bases from J, with 12 bases between. The CDR3 contains 15 residues. The CDR3: CASSPSTGYNSPLHF. CDR3 nucleotide sequence: TGTGCCAGCAGCCCTAGCACAGGGTATAATTCACCCCTCCACTTT. The full variable domain, in which reference TRBV7-8 and TRBJ1-6 provide the parts outside the CDR3, is GAGVSQSPRYKVAKRGQDVALRCDPISGHVSLFWYQQALGQGPEFLTYFQNEAQLDKSGLPSDRFFAERPEGSVSTLKIQRTQQEDSAVYLCASSPSTGYNSPLHFGNGTRLTVT.

The chain recombines TRBV19 with TRBJ2-7; D unresolved. Trimming took off 0 bases at V and 4 bases at J, with 10 bases between the two ends. The CDR3 covers 14 residues. The V gene's germline CDR1 is LNHDA and CDR2 SQIVND (reference sequence). The CDR3 loop is CASSIDHGEYEQYF. CDR3 in DNA: TGTGCCAGTAGTATAGATCACGGAGAATACGAGCAGTACTTC.

The chain is built from TRBV18 and TRBJ2-3, with a weak D call TRBD1 (5 bases). The CDR3 runs 17 residues. Trimming left V 6 bases short and J 0 bases short, with 19 bases between. Per the germline V gene, CDR1 is KGHSH and CDR2 is LQKENI. The chain's CDR3 is CASSPKGILTSTDTQYF. The CDR3 region has the DNA TGTGCCAGCTCCCCAAAGGGGATCCTAACTAGCACAGATACGCAGTATTTT.